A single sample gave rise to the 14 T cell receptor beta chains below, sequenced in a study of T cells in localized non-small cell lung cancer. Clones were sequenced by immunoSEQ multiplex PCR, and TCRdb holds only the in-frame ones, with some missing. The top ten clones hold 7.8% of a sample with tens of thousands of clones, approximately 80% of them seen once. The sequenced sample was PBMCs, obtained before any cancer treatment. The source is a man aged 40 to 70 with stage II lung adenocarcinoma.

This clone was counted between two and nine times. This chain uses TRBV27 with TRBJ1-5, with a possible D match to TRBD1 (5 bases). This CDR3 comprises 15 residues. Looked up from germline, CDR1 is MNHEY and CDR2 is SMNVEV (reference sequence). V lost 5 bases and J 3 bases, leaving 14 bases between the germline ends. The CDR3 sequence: CASSPRRGFNQPQHF. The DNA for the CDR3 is TGTGCCAGCAGTCCAAGACGGGGGTTCAATCAGCCCCAGCATTTT.

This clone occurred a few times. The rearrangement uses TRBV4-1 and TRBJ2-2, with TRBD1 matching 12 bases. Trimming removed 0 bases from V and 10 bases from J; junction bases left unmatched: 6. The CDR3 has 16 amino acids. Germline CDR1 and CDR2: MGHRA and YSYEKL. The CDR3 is CASSQEWDRGREELFF. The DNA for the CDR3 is TGCGCCAGCAGCCAAGAATGGGACAGGGGGCGAGAGGAGCTGTTTTTT.

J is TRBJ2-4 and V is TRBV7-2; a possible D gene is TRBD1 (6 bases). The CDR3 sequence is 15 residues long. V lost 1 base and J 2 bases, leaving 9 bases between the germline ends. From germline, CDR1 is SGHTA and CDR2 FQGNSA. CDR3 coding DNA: TGTGCCAGCAGCTTAGGCAGGGGAACCAAAAACATTCAGTACTTC. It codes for CASSLGRGTKNIQYF.

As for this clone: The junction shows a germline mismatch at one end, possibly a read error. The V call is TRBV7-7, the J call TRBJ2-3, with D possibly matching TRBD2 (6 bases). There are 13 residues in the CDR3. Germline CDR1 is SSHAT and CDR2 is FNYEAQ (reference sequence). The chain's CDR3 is CASSFSAGNTQYF. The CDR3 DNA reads TGTGCTAGCAGCTTTTCTGCGGGAAATACGCAGTATTTT.

Written as DNA, the CDR3 is TGTGCCAGCAGCTTAGGGGCAGGCATGAACACTGAAGCTTTCTTT. Protein sequence: CASSLGAGMNTEAFF. This chain connects TRBV7-2 to TRBJ1-1; D is unresolved. Trimming pared 1 base from V and 0 bases from J, leaving 9 bases between. The CDR3 totals 15 residues. CDR1 SGHTA and CDR2 FQGNSA come from the germline V gene. The full variable domain, in which reference TRBV7-2 and TRBJ1-1 provide the parts outside the CDR3, is GAGVSQSPSNKVTEKGKDVELRCDPISGHTALYWYRQSLGQGLEFLIYFQGNSAPDKSGLPSDRFSAERTGGSVSTLTIQRTQQEDSAVYLCASSLGAGMNTEAFFGQGTRLTVV.

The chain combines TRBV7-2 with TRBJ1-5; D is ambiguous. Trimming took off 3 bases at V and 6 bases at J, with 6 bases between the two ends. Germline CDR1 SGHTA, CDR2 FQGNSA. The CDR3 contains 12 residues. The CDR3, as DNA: TGTGCCAGCAGCTTTAGGAGTCAGCCCCAGCATTTT. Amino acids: CASSFRSQPQHF.

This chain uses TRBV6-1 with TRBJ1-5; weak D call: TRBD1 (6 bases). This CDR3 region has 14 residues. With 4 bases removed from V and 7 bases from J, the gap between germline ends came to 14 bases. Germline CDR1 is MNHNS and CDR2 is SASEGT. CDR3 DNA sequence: TGTGCCAGCAGTGTACCAGGGGAAGGGCAGCCCCAGCATTTT. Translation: CASSVPGEGQPQHF.

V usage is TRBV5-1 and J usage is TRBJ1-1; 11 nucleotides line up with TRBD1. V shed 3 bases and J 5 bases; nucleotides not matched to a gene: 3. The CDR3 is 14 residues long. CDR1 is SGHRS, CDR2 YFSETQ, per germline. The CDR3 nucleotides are TGCGCCAGCAGCTCCGGACAGGGGGCGACTGAAGCTTTCTTT. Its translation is CASSSGQGATEAFF.

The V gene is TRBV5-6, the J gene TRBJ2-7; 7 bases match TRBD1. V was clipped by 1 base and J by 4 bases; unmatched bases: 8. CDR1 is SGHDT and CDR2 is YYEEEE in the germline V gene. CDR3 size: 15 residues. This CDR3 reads CASSLPPGQSYEQYF. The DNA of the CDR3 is TGTGCCAGCAGCTTGCCTCCGGGACAGTCTTACGAGCAGTACTTC.

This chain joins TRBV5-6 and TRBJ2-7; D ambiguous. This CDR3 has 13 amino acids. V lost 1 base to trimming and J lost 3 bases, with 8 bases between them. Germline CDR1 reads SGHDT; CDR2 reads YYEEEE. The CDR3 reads CASSLYRDYEQYF. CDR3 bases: TGTGCCAGCAGCTTGTACAGAGACTACGAGCAGTACTTC. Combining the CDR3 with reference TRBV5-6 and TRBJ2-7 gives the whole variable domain DAGVTQSPTHLIKTRGQQVTLRCSPKSGHDTVSWYQQALGQGPQFIFQYYEEEERQRGNFPDRFSGHQFPNYSSELNVNALLLGDSALYLCASSLYRDYEQYFGPGTRLTVT.

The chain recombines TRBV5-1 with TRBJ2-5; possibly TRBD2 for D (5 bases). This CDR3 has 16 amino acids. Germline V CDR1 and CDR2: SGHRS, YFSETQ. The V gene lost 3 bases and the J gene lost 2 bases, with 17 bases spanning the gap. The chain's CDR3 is CASSYNGIPPQETQYF. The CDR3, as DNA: TGCGCCAGCAGCTATAACGGGATCCCTCCGCAAGAGACCCAGTACTTC.

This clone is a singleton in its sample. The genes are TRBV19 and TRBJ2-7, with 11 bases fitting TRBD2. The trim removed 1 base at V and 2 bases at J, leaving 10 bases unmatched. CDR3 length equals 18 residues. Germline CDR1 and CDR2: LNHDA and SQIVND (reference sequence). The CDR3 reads CASSIGPPSGGLAYEQYF. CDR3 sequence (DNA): TGTGCCAGTAGTATAGGCCCCCCTAGCGGGGGGCTGGCCTACGAGCAGTACTTC.

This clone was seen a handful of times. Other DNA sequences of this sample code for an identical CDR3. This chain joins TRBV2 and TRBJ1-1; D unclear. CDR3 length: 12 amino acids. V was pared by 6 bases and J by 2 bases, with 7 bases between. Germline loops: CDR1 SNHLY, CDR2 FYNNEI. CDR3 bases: TGTGCCAGCAGGGACGGTAACACTGAAGCTTTCTTT. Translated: CASRDGNTEAFF.

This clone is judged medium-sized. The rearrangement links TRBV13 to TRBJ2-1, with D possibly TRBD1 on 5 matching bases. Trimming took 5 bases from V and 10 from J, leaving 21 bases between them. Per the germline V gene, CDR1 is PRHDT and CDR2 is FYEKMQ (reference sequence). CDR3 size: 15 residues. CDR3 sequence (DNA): TGTGCCAGCAGCCCCCCGGGTTCTGGGGCCAGGGAGCAGTTCTTC. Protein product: CASSPPGSGAREQFF. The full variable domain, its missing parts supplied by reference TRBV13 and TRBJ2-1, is AAGVIQSPRHLIKEKRETATLKCYPIPRHDTVYWYQQGPGQDPQFLISFYEKMQSDKGSIPDRFSAQQFSDYHSELNMSSLELGDSALYFCASSPPGSGAREQFFGPGTRLTVL.